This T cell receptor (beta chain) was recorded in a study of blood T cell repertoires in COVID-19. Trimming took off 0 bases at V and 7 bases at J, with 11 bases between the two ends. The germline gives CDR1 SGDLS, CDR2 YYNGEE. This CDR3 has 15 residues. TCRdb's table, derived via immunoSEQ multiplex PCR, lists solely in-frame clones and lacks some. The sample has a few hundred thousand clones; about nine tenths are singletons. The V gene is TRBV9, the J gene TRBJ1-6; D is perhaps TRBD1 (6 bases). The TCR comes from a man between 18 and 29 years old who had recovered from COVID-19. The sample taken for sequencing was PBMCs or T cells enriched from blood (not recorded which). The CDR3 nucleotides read TGTGCCAGCAGCGTAGGGAACAGGGAAAATTCACCCCTCCACTTT. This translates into CASSVGNRENSPLHF. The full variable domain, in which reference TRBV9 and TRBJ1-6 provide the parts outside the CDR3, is DSGVTQTPKHLITATGQRVTLRCSPRSGDLSVYWYQQSLDQGLQFLIQYYNGEERAKGNILERFSAQQFPDLHSELNLSSLELGDSALYFCASSVGNRENSPLHFGNGTRLTVT.